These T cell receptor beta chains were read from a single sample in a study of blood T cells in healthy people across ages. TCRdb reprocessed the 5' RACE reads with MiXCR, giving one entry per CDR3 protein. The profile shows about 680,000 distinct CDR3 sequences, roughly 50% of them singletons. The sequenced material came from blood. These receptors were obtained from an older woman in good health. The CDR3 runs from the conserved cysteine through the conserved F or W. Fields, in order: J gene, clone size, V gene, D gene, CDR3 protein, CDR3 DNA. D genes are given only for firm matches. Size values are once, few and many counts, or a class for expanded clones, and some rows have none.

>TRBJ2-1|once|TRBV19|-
CASQSLSYNEQFF
TGTGCCAGTCAGTCACTTTCCTACAATGAGCAGTTCTTC
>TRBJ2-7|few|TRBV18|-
CASSPSQTRTVYEQYF
TGTGCCAGCTCACCTTCCCAAACTCGGACGGTCTACGAGCAGTACTTC
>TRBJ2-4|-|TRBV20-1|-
CSARSGLAKNIQYF
TGCAGTGCTAGATCAGGTCTAGCCAAAAACATTCAGTACTTC
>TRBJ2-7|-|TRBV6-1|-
CASSENYWRGLYEQYF
TGTGCCAGCAGTGAAAATTACTGGAGAGGTCTCTACGAGCAGTACTTC
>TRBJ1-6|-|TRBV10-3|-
CAINPPGALSPLHF
TGTGCCATCAACCCCCCAGGGGCGCTTTCACCCCTCCACTTT
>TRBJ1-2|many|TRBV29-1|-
CSVKGSSYGYTF
TGCAGCGTTAAGGGGTCCTCCTATGGCTACACCTTC
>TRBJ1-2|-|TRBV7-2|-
CASSLEGGGTYGYTF
TGTGCCAGCAGCTTAGAGGGGGGGGGGACCTATGGCTACACCTTC
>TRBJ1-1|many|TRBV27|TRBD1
CASSWTGGDTEAFF
TGTGCCAGCAGTTGGACAGGGGGGGATACTGAAGCTTTCTTT
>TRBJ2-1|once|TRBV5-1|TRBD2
CASSLVASGRINEQFF
TGCGCCAGCAGCTTGGTTGCTAGCGGGAGAATCAATGAGCAGTTCTTC
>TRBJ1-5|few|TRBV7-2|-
CASSPGSPNQPQHF
TGTGCCAGCAGCCCGGGGAGTCCCAATCAGCCCCAGCATTTT
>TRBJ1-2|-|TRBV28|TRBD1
CASSLSTGVYGYTF
TGTGCCAGCAGTTTATCAACAGGGGTGTATGGCTACACCTTC
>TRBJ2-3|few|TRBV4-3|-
CASSRDPRSTDTQYF
TGCGCCAGCAGCCGGGATCCGCGTTCCACAGATACGCAGTATTTT
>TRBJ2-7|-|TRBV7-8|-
CASSFAGSVYEQYF
TGTGCCAGCAGCTTCGCGGGGTCCGTTTACGAGCAGTACTTC
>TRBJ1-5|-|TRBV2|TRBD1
CASSELGRGNNQPQHF
TGTGCCAGCAGTGAACTCGGCAGGGGGAACAATCAGCCCCAGCATTTT
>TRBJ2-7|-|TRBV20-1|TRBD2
CSARAMGLAGLPSSYEQYF
TGCAGTGCTAGAGCAATGGGTCTAGCGGGGCTACCCAGCTCCTACGAGCAGTACTTC
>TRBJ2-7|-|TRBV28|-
CASRASGYAYEQYF
TGTGCCAGCAGGGCAAGCGGGTATGCCTACGAGCAGTACTTC
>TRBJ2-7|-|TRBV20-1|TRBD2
CSASQREGSSYEQYF
TGCAGTGCTAGTCAGCGGGAGGGCTCCTCCTACGAGCAGTACTTC
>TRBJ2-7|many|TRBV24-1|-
CATSEGEYEQYF
TGTGCCACCAGCGAAGGGGAATACGAGCAGTACTTC
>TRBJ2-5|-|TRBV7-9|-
CASSLGDRSKETQYF
TGTGCCAGCAGCTTAGGAGACAGGTCTAAAGAGACCCAGTACTTC
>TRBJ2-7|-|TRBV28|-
CASSRDGRRDEQYF
TGTGCCAGCAGTCGGGATGGCAGACGGGACGAGCAGTACTTC
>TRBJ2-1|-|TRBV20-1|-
CSARDRWRETSYNEQFF
TGCAGTGCTAGAGATCGGTGGCGGGAAACGTCGTACAATGAGCAGTTCTTC
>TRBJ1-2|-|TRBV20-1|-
CSASRAAFYYGYTF
TGCAGTGCTAGTAGGGCAGCGTTTTACTATGGCTACACCTTC
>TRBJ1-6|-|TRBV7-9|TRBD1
CASSKAGTDNSPLHF
TGTGCCAGCAGCAAAGCCGGGACAGATAATTCACCCCTCCACTTT
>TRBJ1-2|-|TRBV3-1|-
CASSHRGELYGYTF
TGTGCCAGCAGCCACCGGGGAGAACTCTATGGCTACACCTTC
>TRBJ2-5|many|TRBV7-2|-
CASSIQETQYF
TGTGCCAGCAGCATCCAAGAGACCCAGTACTTC
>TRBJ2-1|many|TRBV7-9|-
CASSRGVQQFF
TGTGCCAGCAGCAGAGGCGTGCAGCAGTTCTTC
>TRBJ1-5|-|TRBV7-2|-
CASSPGGTRGSQPQHF
TGTGCCAGCAGCCCCGGGGGCACCCGAGGGAGCCAGCCCCAGCATTTT
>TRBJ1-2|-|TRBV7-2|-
CAGSPITRGYTF
TGTGCCGGCAGCCCCATTACGAGGGGCTACACCTTC
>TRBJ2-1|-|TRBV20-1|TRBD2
CSASLSGPYNEQFF
TGCAGTGCTAGCCTTAGCGGGCCTTACAATGAGCAGTTCTTC
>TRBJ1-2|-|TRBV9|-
CASRKAGEGGYTF
TGTGCCAGCAGGAAGGCAGGGGAGGGTGGCTACACCTTC
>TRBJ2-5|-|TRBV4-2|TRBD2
CASSQGFAGGPSETQYF
TGTGCCAGCAGCCAAGGGTTCGCGGGAGGGCCGTCAGAGACCCAGTACTTC
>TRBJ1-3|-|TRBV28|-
CASKTGTGVGNTIYF
TGTGCCAGCAAAACCGGGACGGGTGTTGGAAACACCATATATTTT
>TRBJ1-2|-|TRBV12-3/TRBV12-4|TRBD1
CASSAQGQKGGYTF
TGTGCCAGCAGTGCTCAGGGACAGAAGGGCGGCTACACCTTC